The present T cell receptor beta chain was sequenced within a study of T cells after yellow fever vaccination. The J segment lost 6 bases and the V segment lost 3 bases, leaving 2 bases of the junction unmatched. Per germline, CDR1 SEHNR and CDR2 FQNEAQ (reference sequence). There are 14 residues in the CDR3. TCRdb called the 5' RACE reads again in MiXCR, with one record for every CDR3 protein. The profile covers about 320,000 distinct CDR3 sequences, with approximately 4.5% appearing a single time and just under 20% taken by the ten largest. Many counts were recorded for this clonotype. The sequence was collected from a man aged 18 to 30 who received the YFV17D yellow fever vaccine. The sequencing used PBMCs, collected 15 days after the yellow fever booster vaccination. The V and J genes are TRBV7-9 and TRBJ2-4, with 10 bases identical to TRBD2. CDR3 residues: CASSFTSGANIQYF. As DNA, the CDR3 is TGTGCCAGCAGCTTTACTAGCGGGGCAAACATTCAGTACTTC. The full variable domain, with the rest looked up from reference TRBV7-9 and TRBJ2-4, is DTGVSQNPRHKITKRGQNVTFRCDPISEHNRLYWYRQTLGQGPEFLTYFQNEAQLEKSRLLSDRFSAERPKGSFSTLEIQRTEQGDSAMYLCASSFTSGANIQYFGAGTRLSVL.